This passage covers 24 T cell receptor beta chains from one sample sequenced in a study of control samples from healthy donors and cancer patients. Produced via immunoSEQ multiplex PCR; TCRdb's table is partial and in-frame only. The profile shows roughly 130,000 clones, approximately 90% of them singletons. The material sequenced was blood. These receptors originate from a man in his late teens or twenties in good health.

The chain is built from TRBV24-1 and TRBJ2-4; D ambiguous. Trimming cost V 2 bases and J 0 bases, with 16 bases left between them. This CDR3 has 18 residues. Per the germline V gene, CDR1 is KGHDR and CDR2 is SFDVKD. CDR3 DNA sequence: TGTGCCACCAGTGATTCGATCCCACCTCATCTAGCCAAAAACATTCAGTACTTC. Its protein is CATSDSIPPHLAKNIQYF.

J is TRBJ2-2 and V is TRBV9, with 7 bases that match TRBD1. Trimming at V came to 3 bases and at J to 2 bases, leaving 10 bases not matched to a gene. CDR1 and CDR2 from the germline V gene are SGDLS and YYNGEE. CDR3 size: 17 residues. The CDR3 spells CASSDGLGQRNTGELFF. CDR3 nucleotide sequence: TGTGCCAGCAGCGACGGTTTGGGACAGAGAAACACCGGGGAGCTGTTTTTT.

The V call is TRBV5-5, the J call TRBJ1-4, with D maybe TRBD1 (5 bases). This CDR3 comprises 16 residues. Germline CDR1 is SGHKS and CDR2 is YYEKEE (reference sequence). The V end was cut by 4 bases, the J end by 0 bases, with 13 bases between. CDR3 sequence: CASSPGEGPTNEKLFF. As DNA, the CDR3 is TGTGCCAGCAGCCCCGGTGAGGGACCAACTAATGAAAAACTGTTTTTT.

The rearrangement joins TRBV7-9 to TRBJ2-5, with a weak D call TRBD1 (6 bases). Germline CDR1 SEHNR, CDR2 FQNEAQ (reference sequence). V was clipped by 0 bases and J by 5 bases, with 13 bases between them. The length of the CDR3 is 15 residues. This CDR3 reads CASSLATGLRETQYF. The CDR3 region has the DNA TGTGCCAGCAGCTTAGCCACAGGGTTGCGGGAGACCCAGTACTTC.

The rearrangement links TRBV11-2 to TRBJ2-3, with 9 positions matching TRBD1. The V segment lost 3 bases and the J segment 4 bases; nucleotides outside the gene matches: 5. Germline CDR1 SGHAT, CDR2 FQNNGV. CDR3 length: 15 residues. The CDR3 DNA reads as TGTGCCAGCAGCTTGTTACAGGGGGCCGCAGATACGCAGTATTTT. Its translation is CASSLLQGAADTQYF.

The V and J genes are TRBV4-1 and TRBJ1-1, with 7 bases that match TRBD1. This CDR3 has 16 amino acids. In germline, CDR1 is MGHRA, CDR2 YSYEKL. The junction had 10 bases not matched to a gene; V was cut back by 3 bases and J by 3 bases. CDR3 region: CASSQRQGISDTEAFF. The CDR3 nucleotides read TGCGCCAGCAGCCAGCGACAGGGTATTTCCGACACTGAAGCTTTCTTT.

The gene calls are TRBV9 and TRBJ2-5; 7 bases fit TRBD2. V lost 2 bases and J lost 2; bases outside the gene matches: 6. The CDR3 loop spans 15 amino acids. Germline CDR1 and CDR2: SGDLS and YYNGEE. The CDR3 loop reads CASSVGRGNQETQYF. The CDR3 DNA sequence: TGTGCCAGCAGCGTGGGGCGGGGGAATCAAGAGACCCAGTACTTC.

V usage is TRBV4-1 and J usage is TRBJ1-5, with TRBD1 matching over 8 bases. The germline V gene has CDR1 MGHRA and CDR2 YSYEKL. This CDR3 is built from 15 residues. The junction had 3 bases not matched to a gene; V was cut back by 1 base and J by 4 bases. This CDR3 is CASSQGGTGNQPQHF. CDR3 in DNA: TGCGCCAGCAGCCAAGGGGGGACAGGAAATCAGCCCCAGCATTTT.

Only one count was recorded for this clone. V usage is TRBV10-1 and J usage is TRBJ1-1; D may be TRBD1 (6 bases). Between the trimmed V and J ends, which lost 5 bases and 4 bases, there was a span of 11 bases. This CDR3 spans 13 amino acids. CDR1 and CDR2 from the germline V gene are WNHNN and SYGVQD (reference sequence). CDR3 in amino acids: CASSRRGSTEAFF. The DNA of the CDR3 is TGCGCCAGCAGTAGGAGGGGGAGCACTGAAGCTTTCTTT.

This clone was picked up many times. This chain uses TRBV10-3 with TRBJ2-1; D is unresolved. V dropped 3 bases and J dropped 6 bases, with 6 bases sitting between them. This CDR3 spans 12 amino acids. Germline V CDR1 and CDR2: ENHRY, SYGVKD. DNA for the CDR3: TGTGCCATCAGTGATCGGAGCAATGAGCAGTTCTTC. Protein sequence: CAISDRSNEQFF.

This clone has just a few counts. The chain combines TRBV2 with TRBJ1-6; D not certain. CDR1 and CDR2 from the germline V gene are SNHLY and FYNNEI. The CDR3 extends over 13 amino acids. Trimming stripped 8 bases from V and 5 bases from J, with 10 bases between. The CDR3 reads CASRRDHNSPLHF. The DNA of the CDR3 is TGTGCCAGCCGCCGGGATCATAATTCACCCCTCCACTTT.

The rearrangement links TRBV5-4 to TRBJ1-6, with 9 bases identical to TRBD1. Germline V gene sequence: CDR1 SGHNT, CDR2 YYREEE (reference sequence). The CDR3 contains 16 residues. V lost 4 bases to trimming and J lost 7 bases; unmatched junction nucleotides: 9. Here the CDR3 reads CASSTDGQGRNSPLHF. The CDR3 DNA reads as TGTGCCAGCAGCACCGACGGACAGGGGAGGAATTCACCCCTCCACTTT.

This chain uses TRBV10-3 with TRBJ2-1, with 11 nucleotides matching TRBD1. Germline CDR1 is ENHRY and CDR2 is SYGVKD. After removal of 3 bases from V and 4 bases from J, the junction contained 11 bases not matched to a gene. The CDR3 contains 18 residues. The CDR3 bases are TGTGCCATCAGTGACCGGACAGGGGGCGGCTTACCATACAATGAGCAGTTCTTC. Its protein product is CAISDRTGGGLPYNEQFF.

This chain joins TRBV5-1 and TRBJ1-6; D is unclear. This CDR3 is 14 amino acids long. Trimming left V 4 bases short and J 8 bases short, with 13 bases between. Germline CDR1 reads SGHRS; CDR2 reads YFSETQ. In DNA, the CDR3 is TGCGCCAGCAGCCCCGGACGGGTGGATTCACCCCTCCACTTT. Translating it yields CASSPGRVDSPLHF.

The sample holds one count of this clone. V and J are TRBV6-5 and TRBJ2-7; 9 bases are a match to TRBD1. Losses at the gene ends were 1 base for V and 7 bases for J; bases not matched to a gene: 2. The V gene's germline CDR1 is MNHEY and CDR2 SVGAGI. The CDR3 loop spans 13 amino acids. The CDR3 region has the DNA TGTGCCAGCAGTTACTGGACAGGGGAAGAGCAGTACTTC. Protein product: CASSYWTGEEQYF.

The chain uses TRBV5-5 and TRBJ1-1; possible D gene TRBD1, 6 bases. Germline assignment: CDR1 SGHKS and CDR2 YYEKEE (reference sequence). V lost 0 bases and J 4 bases, leaving 13 bases between the germline ends. The CDR3 has 15 amino acids. As DNA, the CDR3 is TGTGCCAGCAGCTTGGAGGGGGTGGAGAGCACTGAAGCTTTCTTT. This sequence encodes CASSLEGVESTEAFF.

V and J are TRBV5-4 and TRBJ2-7; 7 bases agree with TRBD2. Germline V lookup: CDR1 SGHNT, CDR2 YYREEE (reference sequence). The CDR3 is 17 residues long. After removal of 3 bases from V and 4 bases from J, the junction contained 16 bases not matched to a gene. CDR3 loop: CASSSLKGEGDPYEQYF. Written as DNA, the CDR3 is TGTGCCAGCAGCTCGTTAAAAGGGGAGGGCGACCCATACGAGCAGTACTTC.

The chain is built from TRBV5-5 and TRBJ1-1; D may be TRBD1 (6 bases). The germline CDR1 and CDR2 sequences are SGHKS and YYEKEE (reference sequence). V was trimmed by 0 bases and J by 2 bases, leaving 8 bases between them. The length of the CDR3 is 14 residues. The DNA for the CDR3 is TGTGCCAGCAGCTTGGCAGGGGAAAACACTGAAGCTTTCTTT. Its translation is CASSLAGENTEAFF. Full variable domain (outside the CDR3, taken from reference TRBV5-5 and TRBJ1-1): DAGVTQSPTHLIKTRGQQVTLRCSPISGHKSVSWYQQVLGQGPQFIFQYYEKEERGRGNFPDRFSARQFPNYSSELNVNALLLGDSALYLCASSLAGENTEAFFGQGTRLTVV.

The chain employs TRBV7-2 and TRBJ1-1, with unresolved D. V was clipped by 1 base and J by 1 base, with 10 bases between them. Germline V gene lookup returns CDR1 SGHTA and CDR2 FQGNSA. This CDR3 spans 15 amino acids. CDR3 sequence reads: CASSLVAGWNTEAFF. The CDR3 nucleotides are TGTGCCAGCAGCTTAGTCGCAGGTTGGAACACTGAAGCTTTCTTT.

V is TRBV28 and J is TRBJ1-3, with a tentative D call TRBD1 (5 bases). The germline V gene has CDR1 MDHEN and CDR2 SYDVKM. The CDR3 covers 14 residues. Trimming took 5 bases from V and 4 from J, leaving 12 bases between them. The CDR3 DNA follows: TGTGCCAGCAGTGGGCCGGGGGTCGGAAACACCATATATTTT. Protein sequence: CASSGPGVGNTIYF.

The chain couples TRBV27 to TRBJ2-1; 7 bases match TRBD1. V shed 8 bases and J 2 bases; nucleotides not matched to a gene: 6. CDR1 is MNHEY, CDR2 SMNVEV, per germline (reference sequence). This CDR3 spans 14 amino acids. The CDR3 DNA sequence: TGTGCCAGCCAACCGGGACAGCCCTACAATGAGCAGTTCTTC. It specifies CASQPGQPYNEQFF.

The chain links TRBV29-1 to TRBJ1-2; D not resolved. The CDR3 has 14 amino acids. Germline CDR1 is SQVTM and CDR2 is ANQGSEA. V lost 6 bases, J lost 1 base, and 15 bases lay in between. CDR3: CSVTLSRVNYGYTF. The CDR3 region has the DNA TGCAGCGTGACACTAAGCCGGGTTAACTATGGCTACACCTTC. Full variable domain (missing parts from reference TRBV29-1 and TRBJ1-2): SAVISQKPSRDICQRGTSLTIQCQVDSQVTMMFWYRQQPGQSLTLIATANQGSEATYESGFVIDKFPISRPNLTFSTLTVSNMSPEDSSIYLCSVTLSRVNYGYTFGSGTRLTVV.

The V call is TRBV18, the J call TRBJ1-3, with D hard to call. CDR1 is KGHSH, CDR2 LQKENI, per germline. V shed 3 bases and J shed 4 bases, with 19 bases lying between them. The CDR3 length is 17 residues. The CDR3 bases are TGTGCCAGCTCACCTACCGGGCCGAAGCCGGGAGGAAACACCATATATTTT. Amino acids: CASSPTGPKPGGNTIYF.

The chain is built from TRBV9 and TRBJ2-3; perhaps TRBD2 as D (6 bases). Per germline, CDR1 SGDLS and CDR2 YYNGEE. V lost 4 bases and J 0 bases, leaving 9 bases between the germline ends. The CDR3 length is 14 residues. The CDR3 bases are TGTGCCAGCAGCATGGGACTCAGCACAGATACGCAGTATTTT. Amino acid sequence: CASSMGLSTDTQYF.